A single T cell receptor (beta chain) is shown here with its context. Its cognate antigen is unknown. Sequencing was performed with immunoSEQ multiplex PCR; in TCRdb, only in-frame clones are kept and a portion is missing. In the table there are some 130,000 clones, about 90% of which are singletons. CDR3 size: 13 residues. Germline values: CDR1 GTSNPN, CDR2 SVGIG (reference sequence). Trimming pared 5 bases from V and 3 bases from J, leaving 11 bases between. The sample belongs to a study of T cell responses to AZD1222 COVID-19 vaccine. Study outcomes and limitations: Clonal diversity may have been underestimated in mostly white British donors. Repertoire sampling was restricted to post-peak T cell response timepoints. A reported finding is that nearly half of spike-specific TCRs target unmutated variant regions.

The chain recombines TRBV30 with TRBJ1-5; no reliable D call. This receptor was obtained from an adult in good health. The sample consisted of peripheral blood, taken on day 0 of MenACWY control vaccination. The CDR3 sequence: CAWGLVFNQPQHF. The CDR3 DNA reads TGTGCCTGGGGACTTGTATTCAATCAGCCCCAGCATTTT.